This passage covers 8 T cell receptor beta chains from one sample sequenced in a study of regulatory T cells in long-lasting Graves disease. Investigators prepared the TCR beta libraries by applying iRepertoire HTBI primers and Arm-PCR of CDR3 regions. Using its own MiXCR run on the multiplex PCR reads, TCRdb lists one record per CDR3 protein. The sample yields about 660,000 distinct CDR3 sequences, about 30% seen once. The time point is: persistent/refractory GD, antithyroid drugs over 5 years with positive TRAb. With RNA extracted from PBMCs as input, the TCR library was made. The material was peripheral blood mononuclear cells (PBMCs), obtained when the disease was refractory, from a patient treated with antithyroid drugs. The source of these receptors is a female donor with Graves disease.

A few counts support this clonotype. V and J are TRBV3-1 and TRBJ1-2; unclear D gene. Trimming shortened V by 1 base and J by 0 bases, and 9 bases separated the two germline ends. The CDR3 length is 15 residues. Germline lookup yields CDR1 LGHDT and CDR2 YNNKEL (reference sequence). The CDR3 is CASSQGRRSNYGYTF. The CDR3 DNA reads as TGTGCCAGCAGCCAAGGTCGTCGGTCTAACTATGGCTACACCTTC.

The CDR3 DNA sequence: TGCAGCGTGGCCGGGGGCTACGAGCAGTACTTC. Protein: CSVAGGYEQYF. This chain joins TRBV29-1 and TRBJ2-7; tentatively, D is TRBD2 (6 bases). With 6 bases removed from V and 3 bases from J, the gap between germline ends came to 9 bases. Germline V gene sequence: CDR1 SQVTM, CDR2 ANQGSEA. CDR3 size: 11 residues.

The chain combines TRBV5-4 with TRBJ1-2; TRBD1 matches 9 bases. The CDR3 extends over 13 amino acids. Germline CDR1 reads SGHNT; CDR2 reads YYREEE (reference sequence). V gave up 4 bases and J gave up 10 bases; unmatched junction bases: 8. As DNA, the CDR3 is TGTGCCAGCAGCCCGGTGGGACAGGGAAACTACACCTTC. Its protein is CASSPVGQGNYTF. Full variable domain (outside the CDR3, taken from reference TRBV5-4 and TRBJ1-2): ETGVTQSPTHLIKTRGQQVTLRCSSQSGHNTVSWYQQALGQGPQFIFQYYREEENGRGNFPPRFSGLQFPNYSSELNVNALELDDSALYLCASSPVGQGNYTFGSGTRLTVV.

This clonotype was counted only a few times. The chain carries TRBV28 and TRBJ1-5, with TRBD1 matching 10 bases. V shed 3 bases and J 8 bases; nucleotides not matched to a gene: 10. From germline, CDR1 is MDHEN and CDR2 SYDVKM. The CDR3 totals 16 residues. The CDR3 is CASSLGQGPLVKPQHF. The CDR3 nucleotides are TGTGCCAGCAGTTTGGGACAGGGGCCCCTGGTGAAGCCCCAGCATTTT.

The chain uses TRBV4-1 and TRBJ2-5; 9 bases map to TRBD2. The junction had 6 bases not matched to a gene; V was cut back by 3 bases and J by 4 bases. Germline V lookup: CDR1 MGHRA, CDR2 YSYEKL. The CDR3 length is 15 residues. The CDR3 spells CASSHLSGGGETQYF. The CDR3 DNA is TGCGCCAGCAGCCACCTTAGCGGGGGTGGAGAGACCCAGTACTTC.

CDR3 bases: TGTGCCAGCAGTTCCACCATGACAGGGCGAGACTACGAGCAGTACTTC. Residues: CASSSTMTGRDYEQYF. This chain joins TRBV6-9 and TRBJ2-7, with TRBD1 identical over 7 bases. V was pared by 4 bases and J by 3 bases, with 12 bases of the junction left unmatched. Germline CDR1 is MNHGY and CDR2 is SVAAGI. The CDR3 loop spans 16 amino acids.

This chain links TRBV7-9 with TRBJ1-5; D not certain. This CDR3 has 15 residues. Germline V CDR1 and CDR2: SEHNR, FQNEAQ (reference sequence). V was cut by 2 bases and J by 5 bases, with 13 bases left in between. CDR3 nucleotide sequence: TGTGCCAGCAGCTTAACGGGTTCCTCGGATCAGCCCCAGCATTTT. This gives the protein CASSLTGSSDQPQHF. Together with reference TRBV7-9 and TRBJ1-5, the CDR3 gives the full variable domain: DTGVSQNPRHKITKRGQNVTFRCDPISEHNRLYWYRQTLGQGPEFLTYFQNEAQLEKSRLLSDRFSAERPKGSFSTLEIQRTEQGDSAMYLCASSLTGSSDQPQHFGDGTRLSIL.

The V call is TRBV6-2 or TRBV6-3, the J call TRBJ1-2, with TRBD1 as a possible D gene (5 bases). Trimming took off 7 bases at V and 4 bases at J, with 22 bases between the two ends. The CDR3 consists of 16 residues. Germline V CDR1 and CDR2: MNHEY, SVGEGT. This CDR3 is CASKKTQNQGSYGYTF. Written as DNA, the CDR3 is TGTGCCAGCAAAAAAACCCAAAACCAGGGATCCTATGGCTACACCTTC.